Following are 2 T cell receptor beta chains from one sample sequenced in a study of beta chain features in type 1 diabetes. General study results and limits: Across all four CD4+ subsets, people with type 1 diabetes showed modestly shorter TCRB CDR3s.

Since all of the isolated RNA was reverse transcribed, expressed TCRB transcripts were what got sequenced. Clones were read by immunoSEQ multiplex PCR, and TCRdb kept only the in-frame ones, dropping some. The sample carries about 150,000 clones, 6.5% to 8.5% recorded once. Antigen specificity for these receptors is unknown. The source material was central memory CD4+ T cells from blood. All receptors derive from a man aged 18 to 35 with type 1 diabetes.

Ten or more counts support this clone. The chain carries TRBV7-9 and TRBJ2-1; the D gene is possibly TRBD2 (6 bases). The CDR3 covers 16 residues. V lost 5 bases and J 3 bases, leaving 17 bases between the germline ends. CDR1 is SEHNR and CDR2 is FQNEAQ in the germline V gene (reference sequence). This CDR3 is CASSPTAGSVYNEQFF. CDR3 coding DNA: TGTGCCAGCAGCCCTACCGCGGGATCGGTCTACAATGAGCAGTTCTTC.

This clone was seen a few times. Here the CDR3 DNA reads TGTGCCAGCAGTTACGTCCGACAGGCGCTTGGCTACACCTTC. It translates to CASSYVRQALGYTF. This sequence joins TRBV6-6 and TRBJ1-2; weak D call: TRBD1 (6 bases). This CDR3 is 14 amino acids long. The V gene lost 2 bases and the J gene lost 7 bases, with 14 bases spanning the gap. Per the germline V gene, CDR1 is MNHNY and CDR2 is SVGAGI (reference sequence).